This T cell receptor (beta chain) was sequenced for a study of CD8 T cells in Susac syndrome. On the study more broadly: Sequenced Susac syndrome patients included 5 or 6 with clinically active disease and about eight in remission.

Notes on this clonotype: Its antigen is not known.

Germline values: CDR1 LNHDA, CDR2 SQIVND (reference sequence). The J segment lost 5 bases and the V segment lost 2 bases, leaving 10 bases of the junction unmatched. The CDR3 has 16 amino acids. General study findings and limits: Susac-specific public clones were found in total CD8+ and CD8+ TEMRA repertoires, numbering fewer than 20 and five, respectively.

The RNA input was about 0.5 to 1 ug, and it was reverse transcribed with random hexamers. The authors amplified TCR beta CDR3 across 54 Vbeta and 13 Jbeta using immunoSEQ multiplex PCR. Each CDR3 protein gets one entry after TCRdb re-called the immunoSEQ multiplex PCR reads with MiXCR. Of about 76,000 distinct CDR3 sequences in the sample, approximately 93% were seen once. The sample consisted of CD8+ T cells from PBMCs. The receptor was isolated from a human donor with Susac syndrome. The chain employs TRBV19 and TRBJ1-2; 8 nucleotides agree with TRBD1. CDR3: CASSIPGQDLRYGYTF. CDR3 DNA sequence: TGTGCCAGTAGTATACCGGGACAGGACCTTCGGTATGGCTACACCTTC.